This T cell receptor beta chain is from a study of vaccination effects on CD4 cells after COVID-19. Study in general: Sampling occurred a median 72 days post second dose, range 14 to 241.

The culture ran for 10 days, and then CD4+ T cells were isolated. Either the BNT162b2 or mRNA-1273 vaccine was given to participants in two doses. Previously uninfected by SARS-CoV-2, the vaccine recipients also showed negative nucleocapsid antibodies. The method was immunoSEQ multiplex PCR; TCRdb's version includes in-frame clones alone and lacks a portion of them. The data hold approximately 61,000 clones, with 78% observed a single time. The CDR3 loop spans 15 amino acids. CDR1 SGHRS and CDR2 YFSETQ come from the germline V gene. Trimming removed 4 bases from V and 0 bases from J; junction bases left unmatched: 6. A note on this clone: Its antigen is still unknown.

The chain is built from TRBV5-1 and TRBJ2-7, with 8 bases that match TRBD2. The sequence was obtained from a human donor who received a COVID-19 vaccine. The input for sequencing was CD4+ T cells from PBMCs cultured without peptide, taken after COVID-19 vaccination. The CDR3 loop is CASSPQRGISYEQYF. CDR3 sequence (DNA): TGCGCCAGCAGCCCGCAGCGGGGGATCTCCTACGAGCAGTACTTC. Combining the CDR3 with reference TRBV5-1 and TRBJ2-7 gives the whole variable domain KAGVTQTPRYLIKTRGQQVTLSCSPISGHRSVSWYQQTPGQGLQFLFEYFSETQRNKGNFPGRFSGRQFSNSRSEMNVSTLELGDSALYLCASSPQRGISYEQYFGPGTRLTVT.